The clone carrying this T cell receptor (beta chain) was counted many times. Germline values: CDR1 GTSNPN, CDR2 SVGIG (reference sequence). J lost 9 bases, V lost 3 bases, and 10 bases had no gene match. The CDR3 length is 15 residues. The CDR3 regions of TCR beta were amplified from RNA transcripts. HTBI primers were used for first-round RT-PCR of the TCR CDR3. From the multiplex PCR reads, TCRdb called clonotypes with MiXCR, one entry per CDR3 protein. Altogether approximately 720,000 distinct CDR3 sequences are present, approximately 18% being singletons, with the ten largest covering around 15%. The sample belongs to a study of T cells in Graves' hyperthyroidism and ophthalmopathy. Thyroid ultrasound and orbital computed tomography, with clinical symptoms and serum thyroxine and TRAb, informed diagnoses. Any symptoms of ophthalmopathy came after the first hyperthyroidism diagnosis, from which the blood sample dates. From approximately 9.1 ml of fresh peripheral blood, PBMCs were isolated.

Specimen: blood. This chain joins TRBV30 and TRBJ1-5; TRBD1 agrees at 11 bases. The receptor's source is a woman in her forties or fifties with Graves' hyperthyroidism that later progressed to Graves' ophthalmopathy. The CDR3 sequence is CAWRGGTGGLWPQHF. CDR3 sequence (DNA): TGTGCCTGGAGGGGAGGGACAGGGGGATTATGGCCCCAGCATTTT.